This T cell receptor beta chain originates from a study of blood T cell repertoires in COVID-19. The wider study: The United States, Italy and Spain were the sources of the acute and convalescent COVID-19 samples. PBMCs, B-cell-depleted T cells, or T cells were the source of the cDNA or gDNA that made up the material.

Per the authors' pipeline: Reference gene primer amplification gave nucleated cell count estimates. Clones were read by immunoSEQ multiplex PCR, and TCRdb kept only the in-frame ones, dropping some. V, J and clone size reflect that table, while D and trimming were determined from the DNA. The sample has about 250,000 clones, around 90% seen once. Deletions cut 1 base from V and 6 bases from J, with 13 bases between. Germline loops: CDR1 LGHDT, CDR2 YNNKEL (reference sequence). CDR3 length: 15 amino acids. The TCR comes from a woman aged 40 to 49 who had recovered from COVID-19. The sequenced material came from peripheral blood. The rearrangement joins TRBV3-1 (or the pseudogene TRBV3-2) to TRBJ2-1; possible D gene TRBD1, 5 bases. This CDR3 is CASSQALTAPNEQFF. CDR3 coding DNA: TGTGCCAGCAGCCAAGCTCTGACAGCCCCCAATGAGCAGTTCTTC.